The 20 T cell receptor beta chains given below trace back to one sample, sequenced in a study of human T cells and chemical hapten exposure. Time point: patch test 1, 2 weeks after DPC sensitization. Treatment here: therapeutic diphenylcyclopropenone sensitization with weekly scalp DPC. Using its own MiXCR run on the RACE reads, TCRdb lists one record per CDR3 protein. Here the sample spans some 170,000 distinct CDR3 sequences, approximately 20% being singletons. The specimen was whole blood, collected in connection with sensitization to the hapten diphenylcyclopropenone (DPC). Receptors were obtained from a woman in her fifties or sixties with alopecia areata. Some clones in this sample may be carry-over from other donors' samples.

The V call is TRBV12-3 or TRBV12-4, the J call TRBJ1-2; a possible D gene is TRBD1 (6 bases). V was trimmed by 6 bases and J by 3 bases, leaving 11 bases between them. This CDR3 has 13 amino acids. The CDR3 region is CASSPAGDYGYTF. DNA for the CDR3: TGTGCCAGCAGCCCCGCAGGGGACTATGGCTACACCTTC.

This clonotype has more than one count but fewer than ten. J is TRBJ1-2 and V is TRBV12-3 or TRBV12-4, with a tentative D call TRBD1 (5 bases). There are 12 residues in the CDR3. Between the trimmed V and J ends, which lost 7 bases and 6 bases, there was a span of 12 bases. CDR3 DNA: TGTGCCAGCACGGCAGGGTCTAATGGCTACACCTTC. Its translation: CASTAGSNGYTF.

V usage is TRBV3-1 and J usage is TRBJ2-2; D not certain. The CDR3 spans 14 residues. Germline CDR1 LGHDT, CDR2 YNNKEL (reference sequence). V was clipped by 4 bases and J by 15 bases, with 21 bases between them. The CDR3 region is CASSPTKASIWVFF. Here the CDR3 DNA reads TGTGCCAGCAGCCCCACAAAAGCGTCCATCTGGGTGTTTTTT.

The chain is built from TRBV25-1 and TRBJ2-1; TRBD2 might be the D (6 bases). Trimming removed 6 bases at V and 8 bases at J, with 17 bases between. CDR1 and CDR2 (germline): MGHDK, SYGVNS. This CDR3 is built from 14 residues. CDR3 region: CASSPPRGWDEQFF. CDR3 nucleotide sequence: TGTGCCAGCAGCCCCCCGCGGGGTTGGGATGAGCAGTTCTTC.

This clonotype came up a few times. Here the CDR3 DNA reads TGTGCCAGCAGTGTACGACTAGTCCCCTACAATGAGCAGTTCTTC. Its protein is CASSVRLVPYNEQFF. J is TRBJ2-1 and V is TRBV6-5; tentative D call: TRBD2 (6 bases). The CDR3 has 15 amino acids. Germline V lookup: CDR1 MNHEY, CDR2 SVGAGI. Trimming shortened V by 5 bases and J by 2 bases, and 13 bases separated the two germline ends.

The chain recombines TRBV10-1 with TRBJ2-3; TRBD2 agrees at 15 bases. This CDR3 is built from 16 residues. V lost 3 bases, J lost 5 bases, and 3 bases stayed unmatched. Germline V gene data show CDR1 as WNHNN and CDR2 as SYGVQD (reference sequence). The CDR3 sequence is CASSDLGLAGGDTQYF. In DNA form, the CDR3 reads TGCGCCAGCAGTGACCTGGGACTAGCGGGAGGAGATACGCAGTATTTT.

This clonotype was seen more than once but under ten times. J is TRBJ2-7 and V is TRBV20-1; possible D gene TRBD1, 5 bases. Looked up from germline, CDR1 is DFQATT and CDR2 is SNEGSKA (reference sequence). Trimming pared 0 bases from V and 4 bases from J, leaving 13 bases between. The CDR3 runs 14 residues. The CDR3 DNA reads TGCAGTGCTAGAGAAAGGGGCCAGAATTACGAGCAGTACTTC. It yields the protein CSARERGQNYEQYF.

The CDR3 DNA sequence: TGCGCCAGCAGTGTACAGGGATCAGGCAATGAGCAGTTCTTC. Translation: CASSVQGSGNEQFF. The chain carries TRBV10-2 and TRBJ2-1; the D gene is possibly TRBD1 (6 bases). Germline CDR1 and CDR2: WSHSY and SAAADI. The V end lost 4 bases, the J end lost 6 bases, and 13 bases lay between the germline ends. The CDR3 extends over 14 amino acids.

The V call is TRBV2, the J call TRBJ2-3; possibly TRBD1 for D (5 bases). Trimming pared 6 bases from V and 3 bases from J, leaving 10 bases between. CDR1 SNHLY and CDR2 FYNNEI come from the germline V gene. This CDR3 is 13 amino acids long. The CDR3 DNA follows: TGTGCCAGCAGAACCCAGGGTACAGATACGCAGTATTTT. This translates into CASRTQGTDTQYF.

This clonotype was counted between two and nine times. The CDR3 is CASSPLGETQYF. The CDR3 region has the DNA TGTGCCAGCTCACCGTTAGGTGAGACCCAGTACTTC. The chain combines TRBV18 with TRBJ2-5; D is undetermined. The germline CDR1 and CDR2 sequences are KGHSH and LQKENI. This CDR3 contains 12 residues. The V end was cut by 3 bases, the J end by 5 bases, with 7 bases between. The full variable domain, with the rest looked up from reference TRBV18 and TRBJ2-5, is NAGVMQNPRHLVRRRGQEARLRCSPMKGHSHVYWYRQLPEEGLKFMVYLQKENIIDESGMPKERFSAEFPKEGPSILRIQQVVRGDSAAYFCASSPLGETQYFGPGTRLLVL.

The sample holds a few counts of this clonotype. The chain recombines TRBV7-9 with TRBJ1-2, with 9 bases that match TRBD1. The ends lost 3 bases at V and 5 bases at J; junction bases unmatched: 4. Germline CDR1 reads SEHNR; CDR2 reads FQNEAQ (reference sequence). The CDR3 totals 14 residues. The CDR3 protein is CASSFRDREYGYTF. DNA of the CDR3: TGTGCCAGCAGCTTCCGGGACAGGGAGTATGGCTACACCTTC.

The chain couples TRBV20-1 to TRBJ1-2; D call uncertain. CDR3 size: 10 residues. V dropped 7 bases and J dropped 4 bases, with 7 bases sitting between them. From germline, CDR1 is DFQATT and CDR2 SNEGSKA (reference sequence). For the CDR3, the DNA is TGCAGTGGCGGATCCTATGGCTACACCTTC. Translated, it gives CSGGSYGYTF.

In its sample, this clonotype was seen a few times. The rearrangement joins TRBV20-1 to TRBJ2-1; 9 positions match TRBD2. Germline CDR1 DFQATT, CDR2 SNEGSKA (reference sequence). The CDR3 has 16 amino acids. V trimming: 0 bases; J trimming: 3 bases; junction bases outside the gene matches: 6. CDR3: CSARDTGTSHYNEQFF. CDR3 coding DNA: TGCAGTGCTAGAGATACTGGGACTAGCCACTACAATGAGCAGTTCTTC.

This clonotype came up a few times. The chain is built from TRBV5-4 and TRBJ2-3; 8 positions match TRBD1. The germline V gene has CDR1 SGHNT and CDR2 YYREEE (reference sequence). The CDR3 loop spans 13 amino acids. The ends lost 3 bases at V and 4 bases at J; junction bases unmatched: 1. The CDR3 protein is CASSWTGSDTQYF. CDR3 coding DNA: TGTGCCAGCAGCTGGACAGGGTCAGATACGCAGTATTTT.

With respect to this clonotype: At one boundary the junction diverges from the germline segment, which might be a read error. J is TRBJ1-2 and V is TRBV7-9; 8 positions agree with TRBD1. CDR3 length equals 14 residues. Germline V gene sequence: CDR1 SEHNR, CDR2 FQNEAQ (reference sequence). The CDR3 is CASSLYAGGYGYNF. For the CDR3, the DNA is TGTGCCAGCAGCTTATACGCAGGGGGCTATGGCTACAACTTC. Combining the CDR3 with reference TRBV7-9 and TRBJ1-2 gives the whole variable domain DTGVSQNPRHKITKRGQNVTFRCDPISEHNRLYWYRQTLGQGPEFLTYFQNEAQLEKSRLLSDRFSAERPKGSFSTLEIQRTEQGDSAMYLCASSLYAGGYGYNFGSGTRLTVV.

This CDR3 is CASSHMGPDTQYF. The CDR3 nucleotides are TGTGCCAGCAGCCATATGGGTCCAGATACGCAGTATTTT. This chain connects TRBV3-1 to TRBJ2-3; D is unresolved. This CDR3 is built from 13 residues. Looked up from germline, CDR1 is LGHDT and CDR2 is YNNKEL (reference sequence). The germline V and J ends were trimmed by 3 bases and 4 bases, with 8 bases remaining between them.

The J gene is TRBJ2-5, the V gene TRBV7-2; possible D gene TRBD1, 6 bases. This CDR3 region has 17 residues. Per germline, CDR1 SGHTA and CDR2 FQGNSA. Trimming cost V 5 bases and J 4 bases, with 23 bases left between them. The CDR3 region is CASSRASGVPKRETQYF. The CDR3 DNA is TGTGCCAGCAGCCGGGCGTCAGGGGTCCCGAAACGAGAGACCCAGTACTTC.

The V and J genes are TRBV12-5 and TRBJ2-1, with TRBD1 matching over 7 bases. Germline trimming cut 9 bases from V and 0 bases from J; bases unmatched to any gene: 5. This CDR3 has 14 amino acids. The germline V gene has CDR1 LGHNT and CDR2 FRNRAP. The CDR3 spells CASLRTGSYNEQFF. Written as DNA, the CDR3 is TGTGCTAGCCTACGGACAGGCTCCTACAATGAGCAGTTCTTC.

There are a few counts of this clonotype. The V gene is TRBV20-1, the J gene TRBJ2-7; no firm D call. Germline lookup yields CDR1 DFQATT and CDR2 SNEGSKA (reference sequence). The CDR3 covers 13 residues. The germline V and J ends were trimmed by 3 bases and 3 bases, with 12 bases remaining between them. CDR3 amino acids: CSASREGNYEQYF. In DNA form, the CDR3 reads TGCAGTGCTAGTAGAGAAGGGAACTACGAGCAGTACTTC.

This rearrangement joins TRBV10-3 to TRBJ2-2, with 9 bases that match TRBD2. The CDR3 has 15 residues. V trimming: 5 bases; J trimming: 1 base; junction bases outside the gene matches: 2. The germline V gene has CDR1 ENHRY and CDR2 SYGVKD. The CDR3 reads CAISNSGGNTGELFF. CDR3 bases: TGTGCCATCAGTAATAGCGGGGGGAACACCGGGGAGCTGTTTTTT.